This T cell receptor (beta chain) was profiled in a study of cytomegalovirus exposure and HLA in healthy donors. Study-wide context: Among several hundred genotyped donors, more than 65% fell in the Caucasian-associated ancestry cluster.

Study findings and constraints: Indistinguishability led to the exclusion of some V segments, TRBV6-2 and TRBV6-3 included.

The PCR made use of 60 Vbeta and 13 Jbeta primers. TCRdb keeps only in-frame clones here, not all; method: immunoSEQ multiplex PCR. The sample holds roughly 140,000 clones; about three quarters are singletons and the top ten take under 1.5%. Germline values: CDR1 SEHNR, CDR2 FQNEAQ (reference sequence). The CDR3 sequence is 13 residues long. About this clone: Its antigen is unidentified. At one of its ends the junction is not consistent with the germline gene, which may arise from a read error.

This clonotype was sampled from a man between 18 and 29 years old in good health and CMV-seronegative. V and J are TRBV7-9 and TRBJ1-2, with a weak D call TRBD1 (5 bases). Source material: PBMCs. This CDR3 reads CASILDRRYGYTF. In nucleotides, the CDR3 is TGTGCCAGCATCTTAGACAGACGCTATGGCTACACCTTC.